This T cell receptor beta chain is drawn from a study of spatial heterogeneity in lung cancer. In the study overall: The donors comprised some 70 untreated early-stage non-small cell lung cancer patients. Study-wide points: Follow-up blood showed ubiquitous expanded tumor TCRs less than blood at resection did.

Time point meaning: blood at routine non-recurrence follow-up after resection. Frozen PBMC, nontumor lung or tumor provided whole RNA, which was sequenced unsorted. V was shortened by 4 bases and J by 0 bases, with 17 bases between the two germline ends. CDR1 SGHRS and CDR2 YFSETQ come from the germline V gene. This CDR3 has 16 amino acids. This clonotype was seen only a few times. Its antigen remains unknown. A distinct unique molecular identifier was carried by each TCR cDNA molecule. TCRdb used MiXCR to reprocess the 5' RACE reads, holding one entry per CDR3 protein. The table has about 120,000 distinct CDR3 sequences, approximately 12% seen once.

This chain uses TRBV5-1 with TRBJ2-7; possible D gene TRBD2, 5 bases. Material: PBMCs, obtained at follow-up. This receptor was obtained from a male donor with early-stage non-small cell lung cancer. The CDR3 DNA reads TGCGCCAGCAGCCAAAAATGGACTGTTAACTCCTACGAGCAGTACTTC. Protein: CASSQKWTVNSYEQYF.